The clone carrying this TCR beta chain occurred many times. This specimen belongs to a study of Graves' ophthalmopathy and Graves' hyperthyroidism. Study summary: Peripheral blood was gathered at first diagnosis, ahead of any treatment whatsoever.

The ends were cut back, 3 bases at V and 1 base at J, with 9 bases in the middle. The length of the CDR3 is 14 residues. Germline CDR1 and CDR2: MGHDK and SYGVNS. RNA transcripts were the template, and TCR beta CDR3 regions were amplified from them. Amplification began with first-round RT-PCR using HTBI primers, then second-round multiplex PCR was performed. In TCRdb, the multiplex PCR reads were re-called with MiXCR into one record per CDR3 protein. The sample contains a few hundred thousand distinct CDR3 sequences, roughly 17% of which appear only once. The specimen was peripheral blood. This chain uses TRBV25-1 with TRBJ1-2; D gene unclear. This clonotype was obtained from an adult woman with stable Graves' hyperthyroidism. The CDR3 loop reads CASSDPQINYGYTF. For the CDR3, the DNA is TGTGCCAGCAGTGACCCACAGATTAACTATGGCTACACCTTC.